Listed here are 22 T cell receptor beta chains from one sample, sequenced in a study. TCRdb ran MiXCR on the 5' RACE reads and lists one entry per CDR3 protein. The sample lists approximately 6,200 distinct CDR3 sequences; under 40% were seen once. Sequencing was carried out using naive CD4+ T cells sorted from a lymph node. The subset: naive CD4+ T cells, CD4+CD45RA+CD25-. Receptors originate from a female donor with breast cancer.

The CDR3 here is CASQSMANTGELFF. CDR3 DNA sequence: TGTGCCAGTCAATCGATGGCGAACACCGGGGAGCTGTTTTTT. The gene calls are TRBV2 and TRBJ2-2, with unresolved D. V was cut by 9 bases and J by 0 bases, with 11 bases left in between. The germline V gene encodes CDR1 SNHLY and CDR2 FYNNEI. The CDR3 spans 14 residues. Together with reference TRBV2 and TRBJ2-2, the CDR3 gives the full variable domain: EPEVTQTPSHQVTQMGQEVILRCVPISNHLYFYWYRQILGQKVEFLVSFYNNEISEKSEIFDDQFSVERPDGSNFTLKIRSTKLEDSAMYFCASQSMANTGELFFGEGSRLTVL.

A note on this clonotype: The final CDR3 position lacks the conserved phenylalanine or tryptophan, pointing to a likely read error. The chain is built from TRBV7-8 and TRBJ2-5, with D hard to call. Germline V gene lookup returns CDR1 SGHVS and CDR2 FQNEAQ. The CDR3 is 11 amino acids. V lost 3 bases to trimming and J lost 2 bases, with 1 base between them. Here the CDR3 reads CASSLQETQYY. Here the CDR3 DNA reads TGTGCCAGCAGCTTGCAAGAGACCCAGTACTAC.

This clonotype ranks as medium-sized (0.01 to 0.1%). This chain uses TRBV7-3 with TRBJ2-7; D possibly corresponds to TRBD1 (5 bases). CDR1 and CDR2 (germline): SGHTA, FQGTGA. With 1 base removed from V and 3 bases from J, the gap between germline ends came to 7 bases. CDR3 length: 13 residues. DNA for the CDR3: TGTGCCAGCAGCTTAAATCAGGGCTACGAGCAGTACTTC. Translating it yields CASSLNQGYEQYF.

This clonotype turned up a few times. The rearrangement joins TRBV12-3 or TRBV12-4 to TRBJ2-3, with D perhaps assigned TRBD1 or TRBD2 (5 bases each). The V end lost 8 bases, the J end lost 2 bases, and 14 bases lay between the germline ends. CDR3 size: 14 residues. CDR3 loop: CASAGGHATDTQYF. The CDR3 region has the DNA TGTGCCAGCGCTGGGGGTCATGCCACAGATACGCAGTATTTT.

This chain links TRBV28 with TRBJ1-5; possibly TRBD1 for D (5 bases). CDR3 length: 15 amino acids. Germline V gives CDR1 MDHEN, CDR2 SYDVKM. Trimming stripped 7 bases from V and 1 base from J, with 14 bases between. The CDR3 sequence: CASTPLGESNQPQHF. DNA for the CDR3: TGTGCCAGCACCCCCCTAGGGGAGAGCAATCAGCCCCAGCATTTT.

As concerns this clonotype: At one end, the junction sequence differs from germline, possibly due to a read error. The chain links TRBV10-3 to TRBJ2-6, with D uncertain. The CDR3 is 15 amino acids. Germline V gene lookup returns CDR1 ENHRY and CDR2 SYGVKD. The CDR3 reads CAISESIAGANVLTF. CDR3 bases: TGTGCCATCAGCGAGTCCATCGCTGGGGCCAACGTCCTGACTTTC.

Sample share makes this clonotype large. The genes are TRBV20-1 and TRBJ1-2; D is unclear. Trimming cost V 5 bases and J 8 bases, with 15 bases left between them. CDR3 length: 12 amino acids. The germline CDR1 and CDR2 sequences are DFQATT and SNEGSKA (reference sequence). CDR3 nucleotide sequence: TGCAGTGCTGGCAGAGATAGGGTGGGCTACACCTTC. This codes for CSAGRDRVGYTF.

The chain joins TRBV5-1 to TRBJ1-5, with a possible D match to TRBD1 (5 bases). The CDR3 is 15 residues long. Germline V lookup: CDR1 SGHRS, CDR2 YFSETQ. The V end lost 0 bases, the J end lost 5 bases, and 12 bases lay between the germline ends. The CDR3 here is CASSLVAGRDQPQHF. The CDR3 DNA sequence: TGCGCCAGCAGCTTGGTGGCAGGGCGGGATCAGCCCCAGCATTTT. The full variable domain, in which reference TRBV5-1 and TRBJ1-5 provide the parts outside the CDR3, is KAGVTQTPRYLIKTRGQQVTLSCSPISGHRSVSWYQQTPGQGLQFLFEYFSETQRNKGNFPGRFSGRQFSNSRSEMNVSTLELGDSALYLCASSLVAGRDQPQHFGDGTRLSIL.

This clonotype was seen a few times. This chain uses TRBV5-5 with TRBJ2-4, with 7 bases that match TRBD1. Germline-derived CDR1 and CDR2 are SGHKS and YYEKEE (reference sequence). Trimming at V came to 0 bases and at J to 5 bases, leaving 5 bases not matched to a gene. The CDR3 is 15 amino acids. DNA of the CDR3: TGTGCCAGCAGCTTGGGACAGGGCCTCGAAAACATTCAGTACTTC. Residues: CASSLGQGLENIQYF.

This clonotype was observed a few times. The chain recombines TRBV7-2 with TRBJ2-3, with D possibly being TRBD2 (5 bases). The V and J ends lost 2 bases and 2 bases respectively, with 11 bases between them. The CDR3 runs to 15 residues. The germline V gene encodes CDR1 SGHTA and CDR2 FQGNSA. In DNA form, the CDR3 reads TGTGCCAGCAGCTTACCGGGATCCCTCACAGATACGCAGTATTTT. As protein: CASSLPGSLTDTQYF.

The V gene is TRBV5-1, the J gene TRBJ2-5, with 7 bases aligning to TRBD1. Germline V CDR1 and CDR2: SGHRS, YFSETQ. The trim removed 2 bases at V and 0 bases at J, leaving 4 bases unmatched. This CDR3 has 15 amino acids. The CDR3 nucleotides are TGCGCCAGCAGCTTAGCGACAGGGAACCAAGAGACCCAGTACTTC. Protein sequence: CASSLATGNQETQYF.

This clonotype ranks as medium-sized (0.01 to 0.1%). For the CDR3, the DNA is TGTGCCAGCAGGAGTTCCCCTTCCAGAGCCACTGAAGCTTTCTTT. Its translation is CASRSSPSRATEAFF. The V gene is TRBV7-3, the J gene TRBJ1-1; D ambiguous. Germline V CDR1 and CDR2: SGHTA, FQGTGA. V lost 6 bases to trimming and J lost 4 bases, with 18 bases between them. This CDR3 is built from 15 residues.

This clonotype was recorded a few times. CDR3 DNA sequence: TGTGCCAGCAGCCAAGTTCCAGCGGAGGGAAACATTCAGTACTTC. Protein product: CASSQVPAEGNIQYF. The V and J genes are TRBV4-2 and TRBJ2-4; tentative D call: TRBD2 (6 bases). CDR3 length: 15 residues. V lost 1 base and J lost 6, with 13 bases in between. Germline values: CDR1 LGHNA, CDR2 YNFKEQ.

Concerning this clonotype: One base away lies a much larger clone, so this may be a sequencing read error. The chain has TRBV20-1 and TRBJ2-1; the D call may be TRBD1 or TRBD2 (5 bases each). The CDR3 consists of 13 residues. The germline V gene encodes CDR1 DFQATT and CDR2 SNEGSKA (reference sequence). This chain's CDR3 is CSAEGTSYNEQLF. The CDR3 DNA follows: TGCAGTGCTGAAGGGACCTCCTACAATGAGCAGCTCTTC.

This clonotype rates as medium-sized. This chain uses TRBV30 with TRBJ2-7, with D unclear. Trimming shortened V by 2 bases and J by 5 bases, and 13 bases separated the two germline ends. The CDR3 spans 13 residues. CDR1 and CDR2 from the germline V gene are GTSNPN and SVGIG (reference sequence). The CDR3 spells CAWSLSPVDEQYF. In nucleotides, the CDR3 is TGTGCCTGGAGTCTTTCCCCTGTCGACGAGCAGTACTTC.

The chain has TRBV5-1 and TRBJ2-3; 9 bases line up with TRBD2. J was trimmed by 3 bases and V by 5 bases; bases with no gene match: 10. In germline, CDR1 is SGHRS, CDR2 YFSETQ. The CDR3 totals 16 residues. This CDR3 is CASRAWLAGSTDTQYF. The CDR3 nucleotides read TGCGCCAGCAGGGCTTGGCTAGCGGGAAGTACAGATACGCAGTATTTT.

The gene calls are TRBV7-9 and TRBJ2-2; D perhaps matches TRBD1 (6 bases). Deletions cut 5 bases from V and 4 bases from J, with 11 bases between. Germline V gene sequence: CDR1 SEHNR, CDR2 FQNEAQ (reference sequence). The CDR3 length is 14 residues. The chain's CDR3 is CASSQDSFTGELFF. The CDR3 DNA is TGTGCCAGCAGCCAGGACAGTTTCACCGGGGAGCTGTTTTTT.

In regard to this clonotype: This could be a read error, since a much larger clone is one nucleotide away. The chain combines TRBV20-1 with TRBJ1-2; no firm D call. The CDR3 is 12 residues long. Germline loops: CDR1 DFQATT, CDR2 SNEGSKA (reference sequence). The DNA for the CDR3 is TGCGGTGCTCCTACGGATCCTTATGGCTACACCTTC. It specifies CGAPTDPYGYTF.

CDR3 protein: CSARDFARAEQYF. The CDR3 coding sequence is TGCAGTGCTAGAGACTTCGCGCGGGCAGAGCAGTACTTC. V and J are TRBV20-1 and TRBJ2-7; TRBD2 is a possible D gene (5 bases). Germline V gene lookup returns CDR1 DFQATT and CDR2 SNEGSKA (reference sequence). With 0 bases removed from V and 7 bases from J, the gap between germline ends came to 13 bases. This CDR3 is 13 amino acids long.

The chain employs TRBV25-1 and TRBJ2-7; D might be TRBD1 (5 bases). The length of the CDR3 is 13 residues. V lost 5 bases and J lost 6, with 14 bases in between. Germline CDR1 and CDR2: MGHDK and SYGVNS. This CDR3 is CASSTGSVGEQYF. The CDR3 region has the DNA TGTGCCAGCAGTACAGGTTCGGTCGGCGAGCAGTACTTC.

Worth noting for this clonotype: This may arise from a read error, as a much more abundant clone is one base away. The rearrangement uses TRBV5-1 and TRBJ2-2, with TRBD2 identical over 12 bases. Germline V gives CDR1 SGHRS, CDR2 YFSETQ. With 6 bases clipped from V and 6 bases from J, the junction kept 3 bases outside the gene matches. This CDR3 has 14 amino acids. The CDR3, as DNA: TGCGCCAGCATCGGACTAGCGGGACCCGGGGAGCTGTTTTTT. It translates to CASIGLAGPGELFF.

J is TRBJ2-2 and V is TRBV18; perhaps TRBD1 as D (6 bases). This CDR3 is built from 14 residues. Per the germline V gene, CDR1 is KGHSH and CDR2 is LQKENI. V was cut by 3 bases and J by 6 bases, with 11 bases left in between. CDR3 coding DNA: TGTGCCAGCTCACCCAATACAGGGTCCGGGGAGCTGTTTTTT. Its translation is CASSPNTGSGELFF. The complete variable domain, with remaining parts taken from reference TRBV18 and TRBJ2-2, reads NAGVMQNPRHLVRRRGQEARLRCSPMKGHSHVYWYRQLPEEGLKFMVYLQKENIIDESGMPKERFSAEFPKEGPSILRIQQVVRGDSAAYFCASSPNTGSGELFFGEGSRLTVL.